Each of the 32 T cell receptor beta chains below was sequenced from the same sample in a study of Ad26.COV2.S vaccination and SARS-CoV-2 variants. Treatment of the sample: roughly 18 received Ad26.COV2.S at low or high dose, single or two shots; about 5 received placebo; per-sample allocation not given. After the first vaccine or placebo injection, samples were drawn on day 63. Data came from immunoSEQ multiplex PCR; TCRdb stores just in-frame clones and leaves some out. The sample contains about 320,000 clones, 86% of which appear only once. The sequencing used peripheral blood, collected in a trial of Ad26.COV2.S vaccine versus placebo. Receptors were obtained from a person aged 18-65 years who received the Ad26.COV2.S COVID-19 vaccine or a placebo.

The CDR3 sequence is CASRPGRPDGREVEQFF. The DNA for the CDR3 is TGTGCCAGTAGGCCGGGACGTCCGGACGGGCGAGAGGTGGAGCAGTTCTTC. This rearrangement joins TRBV19 to TRBJ2-1; D is possibly TRBD1 or TRBD2 (5 bases each). This CDR3 spans 17 amino acids. The ends were cut back, 6 bases at V and 10 bases at J, with 28 bases in the middle. Germline CDR1 LNHDA, CDR2 SQIVND (reference sequence).

V is TRBV5-1 and J is TRBJ2-6; either TRBD1 or TRBD2 may supply D (5 bases each). The CDR3 is made up of 16 amino acids. Trimming took off 0 bases at V and 3 bases at J, with 10 bases between the two ends. In germline, CDR1 is SGHRS, CDR2 YFSETQ. Written as DNA, the CDR3 is TGCGCCAGCAGCTTGGAAGAGGGGAGTGGGGCCAACGTCCTGACTTTC. Translated, it gives CASSLEEGSGANVLTF.

This chain links TRBV2 with TRBJ1-2; the match to TRBD1 covers 9 bases. The germline V gene has CDR1 SNHLY and CDR2 FYNNEI. This CDR3 has 16 residues. V dropped 5 bases and J dropped 0; count of bases not matched to a gene: 7. CDR3 region: CASSQDRGITNYGYTF. DNA of the CDR3: TGTGCCAGCAGTCAAGACAGGGGGATCACTAACTATGGCTACACCTTC. The full variable domain, completed using reference TRBV2 and TRBJ1-2, is EPEVTQTPSHQVTQMGQEVILRCVPISNHLYFYWYRQILGQKVEFLVSFYNNEISEKSEIFDDQFSVERPDGSNFTLKIRSTKLEDSAMYFCASSQDRGITNYGYTFGSGTRLTVV.

The chain employs TRBV11-2 and TRBJ2-1; the match to TRBD2 covers 7 bases. Germline loops: CDR1 SGHAT, CDR2 FQNNGV. J gave up 2 bases and V 4 bases, and 14 bases lay outside the gene matches. This CDR3 is 18 amino acids long. CDR3 residues: CASSSIRPAGITYNEQFF. The CDR3 bases are TGTGCCAGCAGCTCCATCCGCCCAGCGGGGATAACCTACAATGAGCAGTTCTTC.

The J gene is TRBJ2-5, the V gene TRBV11-2; D is uncertain. With 6 bases removed from V and 4 bases from J, the gap between germline ends came to 12 bases. CDR1 and CDR2 from the germline V gene are SGHAT and FQNNGV. This CDR3 comprises 13 residues. Written as DNA, the CDR3 is TGTGCCAGCAGTATGGGGTTGGGAGAGACCCAGTACTTC. Protein product: CASSMGLGETQYF.

This clone showed up just once. The CDR3 DNA sequence: TGTGCCTGGGGAGTCGACAGGGGGGGCTATGGCTACACCTTC. Its protein is CAWGVDRGGYGYTF. The gene calls are TRBV30 and TRBJ1-2, with 9 bases aligning to TRBD1. The CDR3 is 14 amino acids. J was trimmed by 4 bases and V by 5 bases; bases with no gene match: 8. CDR1 is GTSNPN and CDR2 is SVGIG in the germline V gene (reference sequence).

This clone was recorded a few times. The V call is TRBV2, the J call TRBJ2-7; D is unresolved. V was trimmed by 5 bases and J by 2 bases, leaving 10 bases between them. This CDR3 comprises 13 residues. Germline V gene sequence: CDR1 SNHLY, CDR2 FYNNEI. The DNA for the CDR3 is TGTGCCAGCAGTAGCTACAGTGCCTACGAGCAGTACTTC. It is translated as CASSSYSAYEQYF. Full variable domain (rest looked up from reference TRBV2 and TRBJ2-7): EPEVTQTPSHQVTQMGQEVILRCVPISNHLYFYWYRQILGQKVEFLVSFYNNEISEKSEIFDDQFSVERPDGSNFTLKIRSTKLEDSAMYFCASSSYSAYEQYFGPGTRLTVT.

This clone turned up a few times. This chain links TRBV4-1 with TRBJ2-3; 10 bases match TRBD2. Germline loops: CDR1 MGHRA, CDR2 YSYEKL. With 2 bases clipped from V and 0 bases from J, the junction kept 2 bases outside the gene matches. The CDR3 has 16 amino acids. DNA for the CDR3: TGCGCCAGCAGCCAAACACTAGCGGGGAGCACAGATACGCAGTATTTT. Translated, it gives CASSQTLAGSTDTQYF.

The chain has TRBV7-9 and TRBJ2-1, with D unresolved. The V end was cut by 1 base, the J end by 10 bases, with 8 bases between. This CDR3 has 12 amino acids. Germline V gene data show CDR1 as SEHNR and CDR2 as FQNEAQ (reference sequence). CDR3 amino acids: CASSLELGEQFF. The CDR3 coding sequence is TGTGCCAGCAGCTTAGAGCTTGGCGAGCAGTTCTTC.

The V gene is TRBV18, the J gene TRBJ2-1; 10 positions match TRBD2. The germline V gene encodes CDR1 KGHSH and CDR2 LQKENI. V shed 7 bases and J 0 bases; nucleotides not matched to a gene: 3. This CDR3 has 15 amino acids. The CDR3 sequence is CASCERGGSYNEQFF. The CDR3 DNA sequence: TGTGCCAGCTGTGAGCGGGGGGGCTCCTACAATGAGCAGTTCTTC.

This chain joins TRBV18 and TRBJ1-6, with D uncertain. In germline, CDR1 is KGHSH, CDR2 LQKENI. The CDR3 loop spans 17 amino acids. With 3 bases removed from V and 6 bases from J, the gap between germline ends came to 18 bases. The CDR3 DNA is TGTGCCAGCTCACCCTACCCCCTTGACGGAAGTAATTCACCCCTCCACTTT. Translated, it gives CASSPYPLDGSNSPLHF. Looking up the rest from reference TRBV18 and TRBJ1-6 gives the full variable domain: NAGVMQNPRHLVRRRGQEARLRCSPMKGHSHVYWYRQLPEEGLKFMVYLQKENIIDESGMPKERFSAEFPKEGPSILRIQQVVRGDSAAYFCASSPYPLDGSNSPLHFGNGTRLTVT.

This rearrangement joins TRBV6-5 to TRBJ1-2; TRBD1 agrees at 8 bases. Germline trimming cut 6 bases from V and 7 bases from J; bases unmatched to any gene: 7. The CDR3 sequence is 13 residues long. The germline CDR1 and CDR2 sequences are MNHEY and SVGAGI. The CDR3 bases are TGTGCCAGCAGGGTGGACAGGGATAGTGGCTACACCTTC. It codes for CASRVDRDSGYTF.

The rearrangement uses TRBV7-2 and TRBJ1-1; the match to TRBD1 covers 7 bases. Germline V gives CDR1 SGHTA, CDR2 FQGNSA. The CDR3 is 13 amino acids. Trimming cost V 2 bases and J 4 bases; bases outside gene matches: 1. The CDR3 loop reads CASSLTGATEAFF. As DNA, the CDR3 is TGTGCCAGCAGCTTAACAGGGGCCACTGAAGCTTTCTTT.

The V call is TRBV10-3, the J call TRBJ1-2; tentative D call: TRBD1 (5 bases). CDR3 length equals 15 residues. Germline CDR1 reads ENHRY; CDR2 reads SYGVKD. With 3 bases removed from V and 0 bases from J, the gap between germline ends came to 11 bases. The CDR3 is CAISDSTAANYGYTF. DNA of the CDR3: TGTGCCATCAGTGATTCGACAGCAGCTAACTATGGCTACACCTTC.

This chain uses TRBV6-6 with TRBJ2-7; 11 nucleotides line up with TRBD2. V trimming: 6 bases; J trimming: 1 base; junction bases outside the gene matches: 11. CDR1 is MNHNY and CDR2 is SVGAGI in the germline V gene (reference sequence). There are 17 residues in the CDR3. The CDR3 DNA sequence: TGTGCCAGCAGACGACTCCGGACTAGCGGGTCTTCCTACGAGCAGTACTTC. Translation gives CASRRLRTSGSSYEQYF.

V gene TRBV10-2 combines with J gene TRBJ2-1; 11 bases line up with TRBD2. J was trimmed by 8 bases and V by 5 bases; bases with no gene match: 11. The germline V gene has CDR1 WSHSY and CDR2 SAAADI. The CDR3 contains 16 residues. Here the CDR3 reads CASSPNLAGGLDEQFF. In DNA form, the CDR3 reads TGCGCCAGCAGTCCTAACCTAGCGGGGGGCTTGGATGAGCAGTTCTTC.

V and J are TRBV27 and TRBJ2-1; possibly TRBD2 for D (7 bases). The CDR3 covers 18 residues. Germline V gene data show CDR1 as MNHEY and CDR2 as SMNVEV (reference sequence). The V end lost 6 bases, the J end lost 4 bases, and 25 bases lay between the germline ends. The CDR3 DNA follows: TGTGCCAGCAGCGCCTCCAAGTATTCGCGGGGGACATACAATGAGCAGTTCTTC. It specifies CASSASKYSRGTYNEQFF.

The V and J genes are TRBV27 and TRBJ1-5; the match to TRBD1 covers 7 bases. J lost 3 bases, V lost 3 bases, and 14 bases had no gene match. Germline V lookup: CDR1 MNHEY, CDR2 SMNVEV (reference sequence). The CDR3 runs to 18 residues. Here the CDR3 reads CASSFLNPRDSHNQPQHF. The CDR3 region has the DNA TGTGCCAGCAGTTTTCTAAACCCACGGGACAGTCACAATCAGCCCCAGCATTTT.

This chain's CDR3 is CATSKSTGRKLFF. In DNA, the CDR3 is TGTGCCACCTCAAAATCGACCGGGAGAAAACTGTTTTTT. The chain uses TRBV6-5 and TRBJ1-4; D is ambiguous. The CDR3 sequence is 13 residues long. The germline CDR1 and CDR2 sequences are MNHEY and SVGAGI. Trimming removed 10 bases at V and 10 bases at J, with 19 bases between.

The V call is TRBV21-1, the J call TRBJ1-2; the D call of TRBD1 is as the table states it, not checked on the DNA. TRBV21-1 is classified as a pseudogene. This CDR3 region has 15 residues. The CDR3 here is CASSNLFEQLYGYTF. CDR3 DNA: TGTGCCAGCAGCAATTTATTCGAACAGCTCTATGGCTACACCTTC.

The chain is built from TRBV9 and TRBJ2-5, with 10 bases identical to TRBD2. The CDR3 runs to 18 residues. V dropped 4 bases and J dropped 0; count of bases not matched to a gene: 12. Germline V CDR1 and CDR2: SGDLS, YYNGEE. The CDR3 coding sequence is TGTGCCAGCAGCCCCCGGACTAGCGGACCCCGATACCAAGAGACCCAGTACTTC. As protein: CASSPRTSGPRYQETQYF.

This clone came up many times. The rearrangement joins TRBV9 to TRBJ2-1; no clear D gene. V lost 2 bases and J lost 6, with 9 bases in between. The CDR3 totals 13 residues. Germline CDR1 SGDLS, CDR2 YYNGEE. The CDR3 DNA sequence: TGTGCCAGCAGCGTTGAGGTTGGCAATGAGCAGTTCTTC. The encoded protein is CASSVEVGNEQFF.

This clone was found a few times. This chain connects TRBV6-6 to TRBJ1-2, with a possible D match to TRBD1 (6 bases). CDR1 and CDR2 from the germline V gene are MNHNY and SVGAGI (reference sequence). The CDR3 loop spans 16 amino acids. The V gene lost 4 bases and the J gene lost 2 bases, with 17 bases spanning the gap. CDR3 DNA sequence: TGTGCCAGCAGTTCACGACAGGCCGCGAAAAACTATGGCTACACCTTC. Translating gives CASSSRQAAKNYGYTF.

Only a few counts were recorded for this clone. The J gene is TRBJ1-1, the V gene TRBV3-1 (or the pseudogene TRBV3-2); the match to TRBD1 covers 10 bases. The CDR3 is made up of 17 amino acids. J was trimmed by 5 bases and V by 4 bases; bases with no gene match: 13. Germline CDR1 reads LGHDT; CDR2 reads YNNKEL (reference sequence). The CDR3 loop reads CASSPVPGQGRDTEAFF. CDR3 DNA sequence: TGTGCCAGCAGCCCCGTCCCGGGACAGGGGCGGGATACTGAAGCTTTCTTT.

The chain employs TRBV27 and TRBJ2-5; 11 nucleotides match TRBD2. CDR1 and CDR2 from the germline V gene are MNHEY and SMNVEV (reference sequence). CDR3 size: 16 residues. Trimming cost V 3 bases and J 3 bases; bases outside gene matches: 6. CDR3 sequence: CASSFLAGGEEETQYF. Here the CDR3 DNA reads TGTGCCAGCAGTTTCCTAGCGGGGGGTGAAGAAGAGACCCAGTACTTC.

The chain links TRBV7-2 to TRBJ1-5; D may be TRBD1 (5 bases). CDR3 size: 14 residues. Germline V gene data show CDR1 as SGHTA and CDR2 as FQGNSA. V was pared by 3 bases and J by 3 bases, with 9 bases between. The CDR3 DNA reads TGTGCCAGCAGCTTCACAGGATTCAATCAGCCCCAGCATTTT. Protein: CASSFTGFNQPQHF.

The chain uses TRBV10-3 and TRBJ1-1; D remains ambiguous. The V gene's germline CDR1 is ENHRY and CDR2 SYGVKD. The CDR3 sequence is 14 residues long. Between the trimmed V and J ends, which lost 7 bases and 2 bases, there was a span of 14 bases. DNA of the CDR3: TGTGCCATCAACAACGACGGCTTAAACACTGAAGCTTTCTTT. This encodes CAINNDGLNTEAFF.

The V call is TRBV2, the J call TRBJ1-5; D is undetermined. The length of the CDR3 is 15 residues. The germline V gene encodes CDR1 SNHLY and CDR2 FYNNEI. V lost 1 base and J lost 7, with 14 bases in between. CDR3 in DNA: TGTGCCAGCAGTGAAGAGGACGGTCCGGGGCAGCCCCAGCATTTT. Protein sequence: CASSEEDGPGQPQHF.

The chain uses TRBV3-1 (or the pseudogene TRBV3-2) and TRBJ2-7, with 8 bases matching TRBD2. Germline values: CDR1 LGHDT, CDR2 YNNKEL (reference sequence). V shed 1 base and J 3 bases; nucleotides not matched to a gene: 11. The length of the CDR3 is 17 residues. Here the CDR3 reads CASSQVLKAGAIYEQYF. CDR3 in DNA: TGTGCCAGCAGCCAAGTCCTGAAAGCGGGGGCTATCTACGAGCAGTACTTC.

This chain links TRBV5-4 with TRBJ1-2; 10 bases match TRBD1. Germline V gene lookup returns CDR1 SGHNT and CDR2 YYREEE (reference sequence). V shed 4 bases, J shed 7 bases, and the junction held 7 bases outside the gene matches. This CDR3 region has 14 residues. The CDR3 here is CASSMGQGKAGYTF. CDR3 bases: TGTGCCAGCAGCATGGGACAGGGGAAAGCTGGCTACACCTTC.

The chain carries TRBV18 and TRBJ1-2; perhaps TRBD1 as D (5 bases). V lost 1 base and J lost 7, with 22 bases in between. Germline CDR1 is KGHSH and CDR2 is LQKENI. The CDR3 extends over 17 amino acids. CDR3 region: CASSPLRQGEVSGGYTF. Written as DNA, the CDR3 is TGTGCCAGCTCACCACTTCGGCAGGGAGAGGTGAGCGGTGGCTACACCTTC.

This clone was observed once. The chain joins TRBV7-8 to TRBJ1-2; maybe TRBD1 (5 bases). The CDR3 is 12 amino acids. Germline V lookup: CDR1 SGHVS, CDR2 FQNEAQ. The V gene lost 2 bases and the J gene lost 5 bases, with 6 bases spanning the gap. This CDR3 is CASSLQGYGYTF. CDR3 coding DNA: TGTGCCAGCAGCTTACAGGGTTATGGCTACACCTTC.